A single sample is the source of the 7 T cell receptor beta chains below, sequenced in a study of metastatic and nonmetastatic thyroid tumors. MiXCR reprocessed the PCR reads for TCRdb. The data contain 35,000 to 50,000 clones, about a sixth of them seen just once; the ten biggest clones take up 9.9%. Not a single patient had been given any form of treatment at any point before undergoing thyroid surgery. Sequencing used tumor tissue. The receptor source for this set is a female donor with papillary thyroid cancer or a benign thyroid nodule (not recorded which). Some clones in this sample may be carry-over from other donors' samples.

This clone was observed at least ten times. One base away lies a much larger clone, so this may be a sequencing read error. The chain recombines TRBV15 with TRBJ2-1, with D unclear. Trimming stripped 6 bases from V and 8 bases from J, with 17 bases between. The CDR3 runs 14 residues. Germline V lookup: CDR1 LNHNV, CDR2 YYDKDF (reference sequence). The DNA for the CDR3 is TGTGCCACCAGTCACGTTAGGTGGGCACATGAGCAGTTCTTC. Translated: CATSHVRWAHEQFF.

The CDR3 sequence is CASSTTPSSYEQYF. The DNA for the CDR3 is TGTGCCAGCAGCACGACACCGAGCTCCTACGAGCAGTACTTC. This sequence joins TRBV3-1 and TRBJ2-7; D remains ambiguous. This CDR3 region has 14 residues. V was pared by 5 bases and J by 0 bases, with 11 bases between. Germline V gives CDR1 LGHDT, CDR2 YNNKEL (reference sequence).

This clone showed up many times. The junction departs from germline at one end; a sequencing error may be responsible. Other DNA sequences in the sample encode the same CDR3. J is TRBJ2-1 and V is TRBV20-1; perhaps D is TRBD1 or TRBD2 (6 bases each). There are 14 residues in the CDR3. Germline assignment: CDR1 DFQATT and CDR2 SNEGSKA (reference sequence). CDR3 coding DNA: TGCAGTGCTGGACAGCTAGCGTATAGGAGTGAGCAGCTCTTC. Translated, it gives CSAGQLAYRSEQLF.

This clone was observed many times. This may arise from a read error, as a much more abundant clone is one base away. The V gene is TRBV5-1, the J gene TRBJ2-7; 7 nucleotides match TRBD1. Germline lookup yields CDR1 SGHRS and CDR2 YFSETQ. V lost 2 bases to trimming and J lost 3 bases; unmatched junction nucleotides: 11. This CDR3 is built from 16 residues. The CDR3 region has the DNA TGCGCCAGCAGCTTTGGGACAGCAATGGTGAGCTACGAGCAGTACTTC. Its protein is CASSFGTAMVSYEQYF.

This clone was detected many times. The chain joins TRBV4-1 to TRBJ2-1, with 7 bases aligning to TRBD1. Germline V gives CDR1 MGHRA, CDR2 YSYEKL. Trimming took 4 bases from V and 9 from J; bases not matched to a gene: 9. This CDR3 contains 14 residues. The CDR3 region is CASSLLGTEAEQFF. The CDR3 DNA sequence: TGCGCCAGCAGCCTCCTCGGGACAGAGGCTGAGCAGTTCTTC.

This clone was recorded at least ten times. The gene calls are TRBV3-1 and TRBJ1-4, with TRBD1 matching 7 bases. This CDR3 has 14 amino acids. Unmatched junction bases numbered 1, after V lost 2 bases and J lost 4 bases. CDR1 LGHDT and CDR2 YNNKEL come from the germline V gene (reference sequence). The CDR3 loop reads CASSQQGVNEKLFF. Written as DNA, the CDR3 is TGTGCCAGCAGCCAACAGGGGGTTAATGAAAAACTGTTTTTT.

This clone was seen ten or more times. The V call is TRBV30, the J call TRBJ2-5; D ambiguous. The length of the CDR3 is 13 residues. V lost 0 bases and J 1 base, leaving 6 bases between the germline ends. Germline V CDR1 and CDR2: GTSNPN, SVGIG (reference sequence). This CDR3 reads CAWSVGRQETQYF. In nucleotides, the CDR3 is TGTGCCTGGAGTGTAGGCCGCCAAGAGACCCAGTACTTC.